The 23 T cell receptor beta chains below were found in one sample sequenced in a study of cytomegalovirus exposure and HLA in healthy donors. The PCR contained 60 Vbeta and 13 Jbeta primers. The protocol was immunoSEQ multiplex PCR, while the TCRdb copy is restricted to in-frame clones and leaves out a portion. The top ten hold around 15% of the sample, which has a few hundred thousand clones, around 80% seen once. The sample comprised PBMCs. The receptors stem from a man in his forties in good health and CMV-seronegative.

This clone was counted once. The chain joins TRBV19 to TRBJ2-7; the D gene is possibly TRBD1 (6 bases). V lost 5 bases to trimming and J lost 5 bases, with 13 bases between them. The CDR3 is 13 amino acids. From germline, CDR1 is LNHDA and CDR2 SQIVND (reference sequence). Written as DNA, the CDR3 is TGTGCCAGTAGTCAACAGGGTGGGAACGAGCAGTACTTC. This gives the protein CASSQQGGNEQYF.

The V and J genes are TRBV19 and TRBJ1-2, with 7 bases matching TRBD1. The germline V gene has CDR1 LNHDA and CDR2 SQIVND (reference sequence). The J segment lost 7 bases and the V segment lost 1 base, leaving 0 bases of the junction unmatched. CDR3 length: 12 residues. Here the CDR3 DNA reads TGTGCCAGTAGTATAGGGGACAGTGGCTACACCTTC. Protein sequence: CASSIGDSGYTF. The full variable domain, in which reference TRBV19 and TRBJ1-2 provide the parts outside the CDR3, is DGGITQSPKYLFRKEGQNVTLSCEQNLNHDAMYWYRQDPGQGLRLIYYSQIVNDFQKGDIAEGYSVSREKKESFPLTVTSAQKNPTAFYLCASSIGDSGYTFGSGTRLTVV.

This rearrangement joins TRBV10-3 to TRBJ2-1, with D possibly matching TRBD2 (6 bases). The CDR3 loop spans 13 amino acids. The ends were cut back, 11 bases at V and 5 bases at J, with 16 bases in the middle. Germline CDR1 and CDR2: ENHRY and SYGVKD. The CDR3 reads CALRRVEDNEQFF. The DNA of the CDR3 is TGTGCCCTCCGGAGGGTGGAGGACAATGAGCAGTTCTTC.

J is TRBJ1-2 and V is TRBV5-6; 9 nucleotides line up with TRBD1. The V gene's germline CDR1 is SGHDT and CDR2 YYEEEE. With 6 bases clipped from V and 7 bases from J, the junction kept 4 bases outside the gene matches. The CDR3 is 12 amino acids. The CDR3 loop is CASMGQGSGYTF. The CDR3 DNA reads TGTGCCAGCATGGGACAGGGATCTGGCTACACCTTC.

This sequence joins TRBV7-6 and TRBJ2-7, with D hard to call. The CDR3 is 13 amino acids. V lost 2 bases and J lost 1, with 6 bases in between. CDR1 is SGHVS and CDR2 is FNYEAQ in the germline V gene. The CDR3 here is CASSLSSSYEQYF. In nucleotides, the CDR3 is TGTGCCAGCAGCTTAAGTAGTTCCTACGAGCAGTACTTC.

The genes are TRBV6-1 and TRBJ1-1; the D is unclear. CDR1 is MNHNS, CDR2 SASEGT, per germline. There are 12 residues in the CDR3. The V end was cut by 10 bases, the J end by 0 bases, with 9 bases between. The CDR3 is CAISFMNTEAFF. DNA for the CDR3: TGTGCCATCTCTTTTATGAACACTGAAGCTTTCTTT.

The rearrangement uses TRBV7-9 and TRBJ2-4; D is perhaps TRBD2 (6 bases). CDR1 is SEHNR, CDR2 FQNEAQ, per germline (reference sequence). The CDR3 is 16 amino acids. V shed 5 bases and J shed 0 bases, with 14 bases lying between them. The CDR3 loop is CASSPPGTLAKNIQYF. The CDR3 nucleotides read TGTGCCAGCAGCCCCCCCGGGACTCTAGCCAAAAACATTCAGTACTTC.

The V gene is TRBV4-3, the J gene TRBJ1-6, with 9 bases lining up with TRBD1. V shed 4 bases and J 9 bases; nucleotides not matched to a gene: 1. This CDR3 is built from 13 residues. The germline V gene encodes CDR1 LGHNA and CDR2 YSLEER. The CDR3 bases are TGCGCCAGCAGCCCGACAGGGGGTTCACCCCTCCACTTT. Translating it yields CASSPTGGSPLHF.

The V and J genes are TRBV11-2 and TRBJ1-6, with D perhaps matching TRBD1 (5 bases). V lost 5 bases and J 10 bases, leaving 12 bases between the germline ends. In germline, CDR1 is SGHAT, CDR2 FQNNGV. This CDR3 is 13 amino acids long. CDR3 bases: TGTGCCAGCAGCCCGGGGGGGGAATCACCCCTCCACTTT. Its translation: CASSPGGESPLHF.

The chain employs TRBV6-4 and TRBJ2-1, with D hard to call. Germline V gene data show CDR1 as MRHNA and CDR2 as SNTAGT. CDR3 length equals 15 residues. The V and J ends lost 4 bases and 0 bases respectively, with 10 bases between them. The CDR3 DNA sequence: TGTGCCAGCAGTGTGGTCGCTAGCTCCTACAATGAGCAGTTCTTC. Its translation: CASSVVASSYNEQFF.

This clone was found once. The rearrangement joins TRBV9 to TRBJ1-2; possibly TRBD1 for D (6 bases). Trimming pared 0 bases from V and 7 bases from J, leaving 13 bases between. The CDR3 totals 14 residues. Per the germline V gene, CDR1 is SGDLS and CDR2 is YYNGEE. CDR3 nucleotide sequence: TGTGCCAGCAGCGTAGATCCAGGGGAGGGTGGCTACACCTTC. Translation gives CASSVDPGEGGYTF.

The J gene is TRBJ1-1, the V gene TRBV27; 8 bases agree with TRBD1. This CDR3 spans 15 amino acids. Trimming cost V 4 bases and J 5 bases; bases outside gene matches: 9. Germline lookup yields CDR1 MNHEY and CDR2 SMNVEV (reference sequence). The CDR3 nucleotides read TGTGCCAGCAGTTCGACACCGGACAGGGTGACTGAAGCTTTCTTT. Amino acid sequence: CASSSTPDRVTEAFF.

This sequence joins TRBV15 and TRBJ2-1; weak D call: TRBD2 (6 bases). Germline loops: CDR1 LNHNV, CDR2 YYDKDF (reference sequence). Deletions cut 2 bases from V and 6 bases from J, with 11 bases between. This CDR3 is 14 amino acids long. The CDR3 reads CATSRLAWGNEQFF. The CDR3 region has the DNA TGTGCCACCAGCAGACTAGCGTGGGGCAATGAGCAGTTCTTC. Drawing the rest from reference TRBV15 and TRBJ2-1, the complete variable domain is DAMVIQNPRYQVTQFGKPVTLSCSQTLNHNVMYWYQQKSSQAPKLLFHYYDKDFNNEADTPDNFQSRRPNTSFCFLDIRSPGLGDTAMYLCATSRLAWGNEQFFGPGTRLTVL.

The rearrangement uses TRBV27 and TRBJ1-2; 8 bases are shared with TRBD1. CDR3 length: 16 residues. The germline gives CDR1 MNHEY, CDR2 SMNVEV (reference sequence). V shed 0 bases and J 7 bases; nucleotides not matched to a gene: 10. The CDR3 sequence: CASSLSGQGADVGYTF. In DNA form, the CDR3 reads TGTGCCAGCAGTTTATCGGGGCAGGGGGCGGATGTTGGCTACACCTTC.

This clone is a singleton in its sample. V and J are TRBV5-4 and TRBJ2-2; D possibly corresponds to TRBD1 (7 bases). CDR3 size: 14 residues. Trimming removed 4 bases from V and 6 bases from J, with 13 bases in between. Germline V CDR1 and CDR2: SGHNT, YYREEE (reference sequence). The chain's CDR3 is CASSTDREAGELFF. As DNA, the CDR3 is TGTGCCAGCAGCACAGACAGGGAGGCCGGGGAGCTGTTTTTT.

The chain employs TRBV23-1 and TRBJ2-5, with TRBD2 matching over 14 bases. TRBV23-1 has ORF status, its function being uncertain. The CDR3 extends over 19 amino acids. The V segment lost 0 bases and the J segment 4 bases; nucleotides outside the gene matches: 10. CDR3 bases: TGCGCCAGCAGTCAATCTATAAAGGGACTAGCGGGAGAAGGAGAGACCCAGTACTTC. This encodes CASSQSIKGLAGEGETQYF.

This CDR3 reads CASSMSASGSNEQFF. CDR3 in DNA: TGTGCCAGTAGTATGTCGGCTAGCGGGAGTAATGAGCAGTTCTTC. The chain recombines TRBV19 with TRBJ2-1, with TRBD2 matching over 10 bases. J gave up 7 bases and V 3 bases, and 6 bases lay outside the gene matches. The CDR3 runs 15 residues. The germline gives CDR1 LNHDA, CDR2 SQIVND (reference sequence).

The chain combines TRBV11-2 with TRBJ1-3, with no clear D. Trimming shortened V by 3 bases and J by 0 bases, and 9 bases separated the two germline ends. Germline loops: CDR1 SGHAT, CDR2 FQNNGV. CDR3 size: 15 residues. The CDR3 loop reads CASSFTQASGNTIYF. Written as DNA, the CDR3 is TGTGCCAGCAGCTTTACCCAGGCCTCTGGAAACACCATATATTTT.

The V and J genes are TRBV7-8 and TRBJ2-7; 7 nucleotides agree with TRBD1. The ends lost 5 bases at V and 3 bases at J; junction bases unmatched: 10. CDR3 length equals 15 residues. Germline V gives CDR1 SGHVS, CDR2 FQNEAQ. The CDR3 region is CASSPRDSAGYEQYF. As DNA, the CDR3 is TGTGCCAGCAGCCCTCGGGACAGCGCCGGCTACGAGCAGTACTTC.

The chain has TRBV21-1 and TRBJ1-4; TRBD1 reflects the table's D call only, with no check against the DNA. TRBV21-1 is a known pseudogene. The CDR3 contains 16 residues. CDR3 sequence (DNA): TGTGCCAGCAGCTCCCCGGGTGGGACAGGGGATGAAAAACTGTTTTTT. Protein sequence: CASSSPGGTGDEKLFF.

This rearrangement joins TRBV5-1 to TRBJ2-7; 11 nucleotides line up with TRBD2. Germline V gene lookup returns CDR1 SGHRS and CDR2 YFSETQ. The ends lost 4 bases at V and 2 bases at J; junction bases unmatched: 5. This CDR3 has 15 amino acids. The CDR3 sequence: CASSPVAGGPYEQYF. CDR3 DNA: TGCGCCAGCAGCCCTGTAGCGGGAGGGCCCTACGAGCAGTACTTC.

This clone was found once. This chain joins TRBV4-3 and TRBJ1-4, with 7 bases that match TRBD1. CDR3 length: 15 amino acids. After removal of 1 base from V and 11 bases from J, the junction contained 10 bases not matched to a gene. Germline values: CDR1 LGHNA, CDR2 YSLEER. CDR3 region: CASSQVDRESKKLFF. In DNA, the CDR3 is TGCGCCAGCAGCCAAGTAGACAGGGAATCAAAGAAACTGTTTTTT.

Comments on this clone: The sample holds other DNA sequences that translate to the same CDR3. CDR3 in DNA: TGTGCCAGCAGTCCGAGGGTTGTAACAGATACGCAGTATTTT. Its translation is CASSPRVVTDTQYF. This sequence joins TRBV27 and TRBJ2-3, with D possibly TRBD2 on 5 matching bases. The CDR3 has 14 residues. The germline V and J ends were trimmed by 5 bases and 3 bases, with 12 bases remaining between them. From germline, CDR1 is MNHEY and CDR2 SMNVEV (reference sequence).